The 19 T cell receptor beta chains listed next were all sequenced from one sample in a study of response to subunit inactivated influenza vaccine. TCRdb passed the RT-PCR reads through MiXCR, listing each CDR3 protein once. This sample has under 850,000 distinct CDR3 sequences, with about a fifth found just once. This specimen consisted of PBMCs from blood, obtained roughly 5 days after vaccination. The source of these receptors is a man aged 50 to 60 who received an inactivated influenza vaccine.

This chain joins TRBV7-9 and TRBJ1-4; D perhaps matches TRBD1 (5 bases). V was shortened by 8 bases and J by 6 bases, with 13 bases between the two germline ends. The CDR3 runs to 13 residues. CDR1 is SEHNR, CDR2 FQNEAQ, per germline (reference sequence). CDR3 nucleotide sequence: TGTGCCAGCTCGGAGGGGATCGATGAAAAACTGTTTTTT. Encoded protein: CASSEGIDEKLFF.

This clonotype was seen many times. The chain recombines TRBV5-1 with TRBJ2-7, with TRBD1 matching 7 bases. This CDR3 is 15 amino acids long. Germline trimming cut 5 bases from V and 0 bases from J; bases unmatched to any gene: 8. Looked up from germline, CDR1 is SGHRS and CDR2 is YFSETQ. CDR3 coding DNA: TGCGCCAGCAGTCTACAGGGGTCGAGCTCCTACGAGCAGTACTTC. Translation gives CASSLQGSSSYEQYF. The full variable domain, rest sourced from reference TRBV5-1 and TRBJ2-7, is KAGVTQTPRYLIKTRGQQVTLSCSPISGHRSVSWYQQTPGQGLQFLFEYFSETQRNKGNFPGRFSGRQFSNSRSEMNVSTLELGDSALYLCASSLQGSSSYEQYFGPGTRLTVT.

This chain joins TRBV4-3 and TRBJ2-7, with D possibly called TRBD1 or TRBD2 (5 bases each). CDR3 size: 15 residues. V was cut by 3 bases and J by 2 bases, with 14 bases left in between. Germline CDR1 and CDR2: LGHNA and YSLEER. The CDR3: CASSQAGTHTYEQYF. The CDR3 nucleotides read TGCGCCAGCAGCCAGGCCGGGACCCATACCTACGAGCAGTACTTC.

This clonotype was recorded at least ten times. The V call is TRBV6-5, the J call TRBJ2-1; 8 bases are shared with TRBD1. CDR3 length: 15 residues. The trim removed 3 bases at V and 4 bases at J, leaving 5 bases unmatched. The germline gives CDR1 MNHEY, CDR2 SVGAGI. CDR3 loop: CASSYSRTGYNEQFF. The CDR3 bases are TGTGCCAGCAGTTATTCCCGGACAGGGTACAATGAGCAGTTCTTC.

On this clonotype: A much larger clone differs from this one at a single base, so this may be a read error. J is TRBJ2-7 and V is TRBV12-3 or TRBV12-4; 9 nucleotides agree with TRBD2. The CDR3 has 14 amino acids. CDR3 in DNA: TGTGCCGGCAGTTTCGGCGGGGGGGCATACGAGCAGTACTTC. Translation: CAGSFGGGAYEQYF.

The J gene is TRBJ2-5, the V gene TRBV7-2, with 8 positions matching TRBD2. Germline CDR1 SGHTA, CDR2 FQGNSA. The V gene end was trimmed by 5 bases and the J gene end by 5 bases; junction bases not matched to a gene: 4. The CDR3 spans 13 residues. The CDR3 region is CASSMSGSETQYF. CDR3 nucleotide sequence: TGTGCCAGCAGCATGAGCGGGAGCGAGACCCAGTACTTC.

The chain links TRBV6-2 or TRBV6-3 to TRBJ2-7, with unresolved D. The CDR3 is 14 amino acids. Per the germline V gene, CDR1 is MNHEY and CDR2 is SVGEGT. V was trimmed by 0 bases and J by 3 bases, leaving 9 bases between them. Here the CDR3 reads CASSYSSTDYEQYF. The DNA of the CDR3 is TGTGCCAGCAGTTACTCGAGTACGGACTACGAGCAGTACTTC.

This clonotype was picked up one time. The rearrangement uses TRBV14 and TRBJ2-7; either TRBD1 or TRBD2 may fit D (6 bases each). Germline loops: CDR1 SGHDN, CDR2 FVKESK. CDR3 length: 13 amino acids. Trimming removed 0 bases from V and 8 bases from J, with 11 bases in between. This CDR3 is CASSQDLGGKQYF. DNA for the CDR3: TGTGCCAGCAGCCAAGATTTAGGGGGGAAGCAGTACTTC.

CDR3: CASKGLGDTLMNTEAFF. The CDR3 bases are TGTGCCAGCAAAGGGTTAGGGGACACCCTGATGAACACTGAAGCTTTCTTT. The chain combines TRBV6-2 or TRBV6-3 with TRBJ1-1; D possibly corresponds to TRBD1 (6 bases). V lost 7 bases to trimming and J lost 0 bases, with 21 bases between them. The CDR3 is 17 amino acids. CDR1 and CDR2 from the germline V gene are MNHEY and SVGEGT.

This clonotype was counted between two and nine times. This sequence joins TRBV10-3 and TRBJ2-3; D assignment may be TRBD1 or TRBD2 (5 bases each). V was shortened by 4 bases and J by 6 bases, with 17 bases between the two germline ends. The CDR3 has 15 amino acids. CDR1 is ENHRY and CDR2 is SYGVKD in the germline V gene. The DNA for the CDR3 is TGTGCCATCAGTGGATTACGAGGGGCGAGCGATACGCAGTATTTT. Protein: CAISGLRGASDTQYF.

This chain uses TRBV5-1 with TRBJ2-6, with 8 bases that match TRBD1. The germline V gene has CDR1 SGHRS and CDR2 YFSETQ. Trimming removed 4 bases from V and 2 bases from J; junction bases left unmatched: 5. The CDR3 runs 16 residues. The CDR3 region has the DNA TGCGCCAGCAGCCTAACGACAGGGGCTGGGGCCAACGTCCTGACTTTC. It yields the protein CASSLTTGAGANVLTF.

This clonotype was detected only a few times. This chain uses TRBV24-1 with TRBJ2-5; D unclear. The CDR3 contains 16 residues. Trimming stripped 4 bases from V and 2 bases from J, with 16 bases between. From germline, CDR1 is KGHDR and CDR2 SFDVKD. CDR3 sequence (DNA): TGTGCCACCAGTGACCCTCTTTATGACGGTCAAGAGACCCAGTACTTC. It encodes CATSDPLYDGQETQYF.

This clonotype appeared many times. CDR3 sequence (DNA): TGTGCCAGCAGCGGCGGGCAGGGGACATGGGATGAGCAGTTCTTC. This encodes CASSGGQGTWDEQFF. V gene TRBV7-2 combines with J gene TRBJ2-1, with D perhaps TRBD1 (6 bases). Trimming took off 5 bases at V and 8 bases at J, with 19 bases between the two ends. Germline V CDR1 and CDR2: SGHTA, FQGNSA. This CDR3 region has 15 residues.

The V gene is TRBV24-1, the J gene TRBJ2-5, with D unclear. Trimming took off 0 bases at V and 2 bases at J, with 9 bases between the two ends. The CDR3 extends over 15 amino acids. Per the germline V gene, CDR1 is KGHDR and CDR2 is SFDVKD. The CDR3 DNA sequence: TGTGCCACCAGTGATTTGCAAGGGTGGCAAGAGACCCAGTACTTC. Its translation: CATSDLQGWQETQYF.

The chain combines TRBV7-3 with TRBJ2-1; D is unclear. The germline gives CDR1 SGHTA, CDR2 FQGTGA. V lost 1 base and J lost 1, with 17 bases in between. The CDR3 covers 18 residues. DNA for the CDR3: TGTGCCAGCAGCTTAAAGATGTCCGGGCTTGGGTCCTACAATGAGCAGTTCTTC. This encodes CASSLKMSGLGSYNEQFF. Full variable domain (missing parts from reference TRBV7-3 and TRBJ2-1): GAGVSQTPSNKVTEKGKYVELRCDPISGHTALYWYRQSLGQGPEFLIYFQGTGAADDSGLPNDRFFAVRPEGSVSTLKIQRTERGDSAVYLCASSLKMSGLGSYNEQFFGPGTRLTVL.

V and J are TRBV6-2 or TRBV6-3 and TRBJ2-7; perhaps TRBD2 as D (5 bases). The ends were cut back, 0 bases at V and 3 bases at J, with 18 bases in the middle. This CDR3 comprises 17 residues. The germline CDR1 and CDR2 sequences are MNHEY and SVGEGT. This CDR3 is CASSYSSAGIKIYEQYF. CDR3 nucleotides: TGTGCCAGCAGTTACTCGTCGGCCGGGATTAAGATCTACGAGCAGTACTTC.

This clonotype was observed a single time. J is TRBJ2-1 and V is TRBV20-1, with TRBD2 matching over 8 bases. The trim removed 4 bases at V and 9 bases at J, leaving 8 bases unmatched. The CDR3 runs 13 residues. Germline CDR1 is DFQATT and CDR2 is SNEGSKA (reference sequence). CDR3 sequence (DNA): TGCAGTGCTAATCAAGCGGGAGTGACTGAGCAGTTCTTC. It translates to CSANQAGVTEQFF.

V and J are TRBV24-1 and TRBJ1-2, with D uncertain. Trimming took 4 bases from V and 8 from J, leaving 10 bases between them. The CDR3 runs 12 residues. Germline assignment: CDR1 KGHDR and CDR2 SFDVKD. The DNA of the CDR3 is TGTGCCACCAGTGAGGGAACATCCGGCTACACCTTC. It encodes CATSEGTSGYTF.

CDR3 sequence reads: CASSLLTSGGYNEQFF. The DNA of the CDR3 is TGCGCCAGCAGCCTCTTGACTAGCGGGGGATACAATGAGCAGTTCTTC. This chain connects TRBV5-1 to TRBJ2-1; 12 nucleotides align to TRBD2. Trimming took 4 bases from V and 4 from J; bases not matched to a gene: 6. CDR1 and CDR2 from the germline V gene are SGHRS and YFSETQ. The CDR3 spans 16 residues.